The present T cell receptor (beta chain) was sequenced within a study of shared clonotypes between healthy human individuals. The repertoire was sequenced with immunoSEQ multiplex PCR; TCRdb's copy has only in-frame clones and lacks some. The repertoire consists of fewer than 2.5 million clones, with 93% occurring once and the leading ten covering approximately 0.37%. CDR3 length: 16 amino acids. Per germline, CDR1 SGHTA and CDR2 FQGNSA. V shed 4 bases and J 4 bases; nucleotides not matched to a gene: 3. Findings and limits, study-wide: For sorted subsets, rarefaction showed incomplete sequencing despite large depth.

With respect to this clone: The antigen is not known.

Splitting the CD4+ cells yielded a CD45RA+ naive subset and a CD45RA-negative memory subset. The source of this sequence is a man aged 18 to 30 in good health. Some clones in this sample may be carry-over from other donors' samples. The sample comprised naive CD4+ T cells from PBMCs. Subset here: CD45RA+ positively selected. The chain combines TRBV7-2 with TRBJ2-3; 15 bases match TRBD2. CDR3 residues: CASSSGLAGGADTQYF. CDR3 DNA sequence: TGTGCCAGCAGCTCAGGACTAGCGGGAGGGGCAGATACGCAGTATTTT.